This T cell receptor (beta chain) was obtained from a study of blood T cell repertoires in COVID-19. Study overall: The origin of the acute and convalescent COVID-19 samples was the United States, Italy and Spain. Sources were T cells, B-cell-depleted T cells, or PBMCs; the material itself was cDNA or gDNA.

Per the original methods: Reference gene primer amplification yielded estimated nucleated cell counts. Repertoires were generated with immunoSEQ multiplex PCR, while TCRdb's copy carries only in-frame clones and drops some. That table is the source of V, J and clone size, and D and trimming were worked out from the DNA. The sample lists some 85,000 clones, just under 80% occurring once. The CDR3 spans 12 residues. CDR1 and CDR2 from the germline V gene are SGHVS and FQNEAQ. Trimming cost V 5 bases and J 7 bases, with 11 bases left between them. Enrolment of Seattle patients took place during active infection, and they were followed longitudinally.

This sequence joins TRBV7-8 and TRBJ1-2; unclear D gene. The specimen was peripheral blood. This sequence originates from a man between 65 and 79 years old with COVID-19, enrolled during active disease. In DNA, the CDR3 is TGTGCCAGCAGCCCCCGAGTTTTTGGCTACACCTTC. Residues: CASSPRVFGYTF. Variable domain in full (rest from reference TRBV7-8 and TRBJ1-2): GAGVSQSPRYKVAKRGQDVALRCDPISGHVSLFWYQQALGQGPEFLTYFQNEAQLDKSGLPSDRFFAERPEGSVSTLKIQRTQQEDSAVYLCASSPRVFGYTFGSGTRLTVV.